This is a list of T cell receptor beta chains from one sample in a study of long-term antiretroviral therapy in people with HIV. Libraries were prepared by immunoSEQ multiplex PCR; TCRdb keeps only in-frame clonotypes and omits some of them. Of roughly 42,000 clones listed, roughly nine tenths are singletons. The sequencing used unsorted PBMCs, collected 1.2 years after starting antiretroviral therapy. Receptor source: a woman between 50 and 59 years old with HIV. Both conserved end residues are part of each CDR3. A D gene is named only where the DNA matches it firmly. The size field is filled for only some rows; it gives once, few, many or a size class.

CDR3: CASSSLRNEQYF; DNA: TGTGCCAGCAGCTCCTTAAGGAACGAGCAGTACTTC; D: NA; length: 12; V: TRBV7-2; J: TRBJ2-7; size: NA
CDR3: CASSIGPGNNEKLFF; DNA: TGTGCCAGTAGTATCGGCCCAGGCAATAATGAAAAACTGTTTTTT; D: NA; length: 15; V: TRBV19; J: TRBJ1-4; size: few
CDR3: CASRGGLGTNTGELFF; DNA: TGTGCCAGCCGAGGAGGTCTTGGCACGAACACCGGGGAGCTGTTTTTT; D: NA; length: 16; V: TRBV18; J: TRBJ2-2; size: NA
CDR3: CASRKVGGASDTQYF; DNA: TGTGCCAGCCGCAAGGTTGGGGGGGCTTCAGATACGCAGTATTTT; D: NA; length: 15; V: TRBV2; J: TRBJ2-3; size: NA
CDR3: CASRRDRGRGANEKLFF; DNA: TGTGCCAGCAGGAGGGACAGGGGGCGCGGTGCTAATGAAAAACTGTTTTTT; D: TRBD1; length: 17; V: TRBV2; J: TRBJ1-4; size: NA
CDR3: CASSLGTRRDYGYTF; DNA: TGTGCCAGCTCACTCGGCACTCGGAGAGACTATGGCTACACCTTC; D: NA; length: 15; V: TRBV18; J: TRBJ1-2; size: few
CDR3: CAISASGRPETQYF; DNA: TGTGCCATCAGTGCCAGCGGGAGGCCGGAGACCCAGTACTTC; D: TRBD2; length: 14; V: TRBV10-3; J: TRBJ2-5; size: NA
CDR3: CASRLTGVTYEQYF; DNA: TGTGCCAGCAGGCTGACAGGGGTAACCTACGAGCAGTACTTC; D: TRBD1; length: 14; V: TRBV2; J: TRBJ2-7; size: NA
CDR3: CASSLTGYGYNEQFF; DNA: TGTGCCAGTAGTCTTACAGGATATGGGTACAATGAGCAGTTCTTC; D: NA; length: 15; V: TRBV19; J: TRBJ2-1; size: NA
CDR3: CASSAWGSGANVLTF; DNA: TGTGCCAGTAGTGCTTGGGGTTCTGGGGCCAACGTCCTGACTTTC; D: NA; length: 15; V: TRBV19; J: TRBJ2-6; size: NA
CDR3: CAWSVRSGQSANYGYTF; DNA: TGTGCCTGGAGTGTACGTTCTGGACAGTCGGCTAACTATGGCTACACCTTC; D: NA; length: 17; V: TRBV30; J: TRBJ1-2; size: NA
CDR3: CASSEQQDTPIYF; DNA: TGTGCCAGCAGTGAACAACAGGATACCCCCATATATTTT; D: NA; length: 13; V: TRBV6-1; J: TRBJ1-3; size: NA
CDR3: CASSGEVGMNTEAFF; DNA: TGTGCCAGCAGTGGGGAGGTAGGGATGAACACTGAAGCTTTCTTT; D: NA; length: 15; V: TRBV2; J: TRBJ1-1; size: once
CDR3: CASSLTSGGVDEQYF; DNA: TGCGCCAGCAGCTTAACTAGCGGGGGGGTTGACGAGCAGTACTTC; D: TRBD2; length: 15; V: TRBV5-1; J: TRBJ2-7; size: NA
CDR3: CASSSHRGSPSSYNSPLHF; DNA: TGTGCCAGCAGTTCGCACAGGGGGTCCCCGAGCTCCTATAATTCACCCCTCCACTTT; D: TRBD1; length: 19; V: TRBV27; J: TRBJ1-6; size: NA
CDR3: CASSLTPRGNTGELFF; DNA: TGTGCCAGCAGCTTAACTCCCAGGGGTAACACCGGGGAGCTGTTTTTT; D: NA; length: 16; V: TRBV5-4; J: TRBJ2-2; size: NA
CDR3: CASSRKSTDTQYF; DNA: TGTGCCAGCAGTCGTAAAAGCACAGATACGCAGTATTTT; D: NA; length: 13; V: TRBV6-5; J: TRBJ2-3; size: NA
CDR3: CASSFEEASEQYF; DNA: TGTGCCAGCAGCTTTGAGGAGGCCTCCGAGCAGTACTTC; D: NA; length: 13; V: TRBV5-6; J: TRBJ2-7; size: NA
CDR3: CASSPSGGSYNEQFF; DNA: TGCGCCAGCAGTCCCAGCGGGGGGTCCTACAATGAGCAGTTCTTC; D: TRBD2; length: 15; V: TRBV5-1; J: TRBJ2-1; size: NA
CDR3: CASSLSMELNYGYTF; DNA: TGTGCCAGCAGCTTGAGTATGGAACTTAACTATGGCTACACCTTC; D: NA; length: 15; V: TRBV5-6; J: TRBJ1-2; size: few
CDR3: CASSLRTGGDTEAFF; DNA: TGCGCCAGCAGCCTGCGGACAGGGGGTGATACTGAAGCTTTCTTT; D: TRBD1; length: 15; V: TRBV4-1; J: TRBJ1-1; size: NA
CDR3: CASSEAAATGFGYGYTF; DNA: TGTGCCAGCAGTGAAGCTGCAGCGACAGGCTTTGGGTATGGCTACACCTTC; D: NA; length: 17; V: TRBV6-1; J: TRBJ1-2; size: NA
CDR3: CASSPGLIEAFF; DNA: TGTGCCAGCTCACCCGGCCTGATTGAAGCTTTCTTT; D: NA; length: 12; V: TRBV18; J: TRBJ1-1; size: NA
CDR3: CASSPMRGGLNEQFF; DNA: TGTGCCAGCTCACCAATGAGGGGGGGCCTGAATGAGCAGTTCTTC; D: NA; length: 15; V: TRBV18; J: TRBJ2-1; size: NA
CDR3: CASRTNRDRVNSPLHF; DNA: TGTGCCAGCAGGACCAACCGGGACCGGGTAAATTCACCCCTCCACTTT; D: NA; length: 16; V: TRBV27; J: TRBJ1-6; size: NA